This T cell receptor beta chain derives from a study of CD4 T cells in relation to SARS-CoV-2 and coronaviruses. Study-wide results and caveats: Compared with monoreactive clones, crossreactive clones showed significantly weaker SARS-CoV-2 expansion.

Concerning this clone: The antigen is undetermined. Other DNA sequences in this specimen translate into the identical CDR3.

Naive or memory CD4+ cells were cultured 1:1 with T cell-depleted PBMCs plus CEF. CDR3 length equals 14 residues. V was shortened by 1 base and J by 0 bases, with 7 bases between the two germline ends. Germline V gene data show CDR1 as LNHDA and CDR2 as SQIVND (reference sequence). TCRdb's copy holds only in-frame clones and misses some; the assay was immunoSEQ multiplex PCR. The table lists about 47,000 clones, about four fifths of them singletons, with 1.4% to 1.5% in the top ten. The sequenced sample was naive CD4+ T cells from PBMCs, cultured in vitro. Subset defined: naive CD4+ T cells isolated by negative enrichment. The gene calls are TRBV19 and TRBJ2-7; D is ambiguous. This clonotype was obtained from an adult with COVID-19. The CDR3 here is CASSIGRNSYEQYF. The CDR3 DNA sequence: TGTGCCAGTAGTATAGGTCGGAACTCCTACGAGCAGTACTTC.